This TCR beta chain derives from a study of cytomegalovirus exposure and HLA in healthy donors (dated by TCRdb to about 2017). Study-wide context: In an earlier analysis of some 550 of the donors, 250 to 350 Gb of sequence data and some 100 million unique TCR beta sequences from about 179 million T cells were reported. An early release that covered roughly 600 HLA-typed donors contained approximately 320 gigabases of sequencing data and 65 million to 100 million unique TCR sequences. The genetic ancestry cluster associated with self-reported Caucasian donors included 81% of the roughly 380 genotyped donors. The aim of the study was to test whether cataloging public T cell receptors could identify signatures of past pathogen exposure. The T cell repertoires of 666 subjects were profiled by immunosequencing and related to cytomegalovirus serostatus. A separate validation cohort of over 95 different subjects was used in addition to the roughly 700-subject first cohort. The study combined high-throughput TCR immunosequencing, statistical association of individual TCRs with disease status, and machine learning to predict cytomegalovirus infection status. A later analysis re-analyzed previously published TCR beta repertoires from approximately 700 donors and added high-resolution HLA genotyping to study TCR occurrence patterns. Rather than drawing on any new phenotypic data, the later analysis identified candidate immune exposures from TCR beta sequences and the way those sequences occurred across donors. To decide whether each TCR beta V gene segment behaved as functional or pseudogenic, an earlier analysis of approximately 620 of the donors relied on high-throughput TCR beta sequencing. Alongside the repertoire data, information on donor age, sex, ethnicity and CMV serostatus was compiled. A later genetic analysis took genome-wide SNP genotypes for about 55% of the 666 donors and used that subset as a discovery cohort. All discovery cohort repertoires had been generated on a single sequencing platform. Both class I and class II loci were covered by HLA typing, at four-digit resolution. Typing coverage varied by locus: roughly 620-640 donors for A, B, C, DRB1 and DQB1; some 520 for DQA1; over 600 for DPA1; fewer than 480 for DPB1. Four to six DR-DQ haplotypes were handled as single units for association and clustering, since linkage in the cohort was strong. Across about 380 genotyped donors of the cohort, an average of roughly 230,000 unique TCR beta nucleotide sequences per donor were sequenced, and roughly a sixth of those sequences were non-productive.

The library was made by the immunoSEQ multiplex PCR assay. A mixture of 60 forward primers for TCR Vbeta segments and 13 reverse primers for TCR Jbeta segments was used in the multiplex PCR. The CDR3 region of rearranged TCR beta genes was amplified from genomic DNA with a multiplex PCR assay. Amplified TCR beta libraries were sequenced as 87-base-pair reads on the Illumina HiSeq System. As for how the authors treated the data: A later analysis counted about 82 million unique TCR beta chains across the 666 repertoires, and some 12 million of these chains were shared by at least two donors. Raw reads were error-corrected and collapsed into unique sequences by a nearest-neighbor algorithm in which closely related sequences were merged to remove PCR and sequencing errors. Alignment of CDR3 sequences to IMGT reference sequences was used to assign V, D and J gene segments. Each retained sequence needed at least a six-nucleotide match to both a V gene segment and a J gene segment. A rearrangement counted as productive if the CDR3 had no stop codons and remained in frame with V and J, and every other rearrangement counted as non-productive. Following IMGT convention, CDR3 was defined as the stretch from the second conserved V-encoded cysteine to the conserved J-encoded phenylalanine. In an earlier analysis of 500 to 650 of the donors, sequences lacking an unambiguous match to a single V gene segment were excluded. In an earlier analysis of 587 of the donors, a V segment was called functional when productive rearrangements were above 56.7%, and segregating when the standard deviation between donors exceeded 5%. To diagnose cytomegalovirus status from the catalog of TCR beta chain sequences, a statistical classification framework was built. In a later analysis, V and J genes were assigned by comparing TCR nucleotide sequences against IMGT/GENE-DB human TR gene sequences. In a later analysis, CDR3 sequences and most-parsimonious VDJ recombination scenarios were assigned using the TCRdist pipeline. In a later analysis, every TCR beta chain was defined by the combination of its CDR3 amino acid sequence and its V-gene family, and reads without a unique V-gene family were dropped. In a later analysis, 550 to 650 highly shared, low-generation-probability nucleotide sequences were removed to address suspected cross-contamination and a sequencing artifact. In a later analysis, a clonal expansion index for each public chain was calculated from normalized within-repertoire ranks of inferred template counts. A later analysis computed generation probabilities with a VDJ recombination model fitted to out-of-frame rearrangements, and checked the results against IGoR. In a later analysis, hypergeometric tests were used to score TCR-TCR, TCR-HLA and TCR-CMV co-occurrence, with a repertoire-size bias correction applied to TCR pairs. False discovery rates were estimated in a later analysis by permuting HLA or CMV assignments 20 times. In a later analysis, co-occurring TCRs were grouped with DBSCAN, and TCRdist sequence similarity was added when clustering was performed within HLA-allele-positive subsets. Co-occurrence clustering excluded repertoires with fewer than 30,000 or more than 120,000 public chains, plus five with anomalous nucleotide sharing. TCRdb took over this immuneACCESS table, retaining in-frame rearrangements with V and J assigned. Such tables are incomplete; in checked studies, under half of the missing clones stem from an unresolved V gene, and the remainder is unexplained. V and J calls and clone size follow that table, whereas D and trimming were derived from the DNA. Counted in this sample were over 100,000 clones; about 70% of them appeared once. Together, the top ten hold around 9% of the sample.

Concerning this clone itself: The antigen it recognizes is unknown. The record has no base qualities; no much larger clone is one base away.

V loses 6 bases at its end and J loses 8 bases; junction bases beyond the gene matches: 3. The CDR3 sequence holds 11 residues, the cysteine and phenylalanine included. The kept DNA is CDR3 alone, 33 bases in frame from the first base. From a lookup of the germline V gene, CDR1 and CDR2 are ENHRY and SYGVKD. What the work shows at the level of the full study, not this receptor alone: Several of the top co-occurrence clusters appeared to be linked to parvovirus B19, influenza, CMV and Epstein-Barr virus, according to a later analysis. Assigning TCR associations to individual alleles was difficult when HLA alleles, especially DR and DQ, strongly co-occurred. According to the authors, the approach could potentially be generalized to other disease states and immunological phenotypes. The presence/absence analyses assumed that sequencing depth was roughly uniform across donors, and that assumption may not be true. Because HLA typing was unavailable for some donors at each locus, only the typed subset was used in association tests. In vitro tests confirmed that a few of the cytomegalovirus-associated TCR beta chains recognize cytomegalovirus antigens. A later genetic analysis reported fewer N-insertions in productive TCRs among donors in an Asian-associated ancestry cluster than the roughly 640-donor mean. Correlated functional status among segregating V segments might reflect linkage disequilibrium, but an unknown experimental factor could not be ruled out. Compared with equally common non-associated chains, HLA-associated TCR beta chains in a later analysis were more clonally expanded and had lower generation probabilities. For the cohort, immune exposure information was limited to CMV serostatus. Some IMGT-functional V segments, including TRBV6-2 and TRBV6-3, could not be distinguished by the 87-base-pair reads and were therefore excluded. In a later analysis, most CMV-associated TCR beta chains were found to appear HLA-restricted, with HLA associations seemingly driven largely by CMV exposure. Only TCR beta chains were sequenced in this cohort, and the absence of alpha or paired-chain data limited detectable features. According to a later analysis, TCR association rates differed among HLA loci, with DRB1 alleles showing the most associated TCRs and HLA-C alleles showing the fewest. In a later genetic analysis, a missense DCLRE1C variant was associated with V-gene and J-gene trimming of TCR beta chains, and the association was replicated in an independent cohort. A cluster of highly shared sequence variants was judged likely to be a technical artifact of the sequencing pipeline. Specific HLA alleles were associated with 18,000 or so TCR beta sequences at a false discovery rate of 0.05 in a later analysis. A total of fewer than 200 TCR beta chains were listed by the study as associated with cytomegalovirus. The earlier analysis of some 540 of the donors excluded 15 to 20 rarely observed V segments, including chromosome 9 orphons, because counts were too low. Most TCR sequences were seen in very few donors, while some public TCRs were found in many individuals. A further reported finding was that TCR beta sequences accurately predicted the HLA-A and HLA-B alleles for most subjects in the first cohort. The classifier was reported to diagnose cytomegalovirus status with high specificity and sensitivity in both the original and validation cohorts. An earlier analysis of roughly 570 of the donors showed that most TCR beta V segments appeared in productive rearrangements either about 87% or about 30% of the time, which broadly matched IMGT annotations.

The cohort consisted of 666 healthy bone marrow donors. At the time of sampling, every cohort member was nominally healthy, though immune exposures that went unrecorded were likely present. The donor was CMV seropositive and was included in the group of 250 to 350 seropositive cohort members. Every donor gave a peripheral blood sample, and the peripheral blood mononuclear cells from that sample were used for TCR beta sequencing. The Qiagen DNeasy Blood Extraction Kit was used to extract genomic DNA from the blood cell samples. The sequenced material came from PBMCs. Here the chain combines TRBV10-3 and TRBJ1-2; 7 central bases correspond to TRBD1. This TCR was recovered from a man aged 25 to 40 in good health and CMV-seropositive. Here is the DNA: TGTGCCATCAGCCAGGGGGTAGGCTACACCTTC. It is translated as CAISQGVGYTF.